Listed here is a single T cell receptor (beta chain). This sample is drawn from a study of blood T cell repertoires in COVID-19. Source study methods: For nucleated cells, counts were estimated from reference gene primer amplification. Produced via immunoSEQ multiplex PCR; TCRdb's table is partial and in-frame only. D and trimming come from the DNA, and the V and J calls and clone size come from that table. The sample shows about 82,000 clones, about 86% of them seen only once. Losses at the gene ends were 4 bases for V and 6 bases for J; bases not matched to a gene: 8. This CDR3 region has 14 residues. Germline-derived CDR1 and CDR2 are SNHLY and FYNNEI.

This rearrangement joins TRBV2 to TRBJ1-2; 7 bases align to TRBD1. Sequencing used peripheral blood. This receptor was identified in a man older than 75 with acute or convalescent COVID-19. The CDR3 DNA is TGTGCCAGCAGTGTTAATTACAGGGGAGATGGCTACACCTTC. Translated: CASSVNYRGDGYTF.